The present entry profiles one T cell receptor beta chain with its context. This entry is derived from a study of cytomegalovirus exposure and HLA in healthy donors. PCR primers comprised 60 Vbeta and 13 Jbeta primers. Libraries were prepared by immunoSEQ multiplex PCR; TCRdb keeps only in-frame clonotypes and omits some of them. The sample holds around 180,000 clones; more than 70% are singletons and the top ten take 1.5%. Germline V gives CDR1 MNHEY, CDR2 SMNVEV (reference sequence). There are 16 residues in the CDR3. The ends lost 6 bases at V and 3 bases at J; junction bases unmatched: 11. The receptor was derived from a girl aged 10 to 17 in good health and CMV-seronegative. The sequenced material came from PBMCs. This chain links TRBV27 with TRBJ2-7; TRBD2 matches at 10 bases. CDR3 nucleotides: TGTGCCAGCAGCCCGCACTTACTAGCGGGGTACTACGAGCAGTACTTC. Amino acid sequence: CASSPHLLAGYYEQYF.